Described below is a single TCR beta chain sequence and its context. The source of the sample is a study of blood T cell repertoires in COVID-19. Study at large: Sites across the United States, Italy and Spain contributed samples from acute and convalescent COVID-19. T cells, B-cell-depleted T cells, or PBMCs supplied cDNA or gDNA.

This CDR3 is built from 17 residues. Per the germline V gene, CDR1 is SGHNT and CDR2 is YYREEE (reference sequence). The J segment lost 0 bases and the V segment lost 4 bases, leaving 10 bases of the junction unmatched. Per the authors' pipeline: Reference gene primer amplification gave estimated nucleated cell counts. Profiling relied on immunoSEQ multiplex PCR, and the TCRdb table lists in-frame clones only, not all of them. For V, J and clone size, that table is used; D and trimming come from the DNA. The sample lists some 41,000 clones; over 90% were seen once. The clonotype comes from a human donor in a cohort sampled during active COVID-19. Sequenced input: peripheral blood. This chain uses TRBV5-4 with TRBJ1-5, with 7 bases matching TRBD1. CDR3 DNA sequence: TGTGCCAGCAGCAATAACAGGGGACCGTATAGCAATCAGCCCCAGCATTTT. Protein: CASSNNRGPYSNQPQHF.